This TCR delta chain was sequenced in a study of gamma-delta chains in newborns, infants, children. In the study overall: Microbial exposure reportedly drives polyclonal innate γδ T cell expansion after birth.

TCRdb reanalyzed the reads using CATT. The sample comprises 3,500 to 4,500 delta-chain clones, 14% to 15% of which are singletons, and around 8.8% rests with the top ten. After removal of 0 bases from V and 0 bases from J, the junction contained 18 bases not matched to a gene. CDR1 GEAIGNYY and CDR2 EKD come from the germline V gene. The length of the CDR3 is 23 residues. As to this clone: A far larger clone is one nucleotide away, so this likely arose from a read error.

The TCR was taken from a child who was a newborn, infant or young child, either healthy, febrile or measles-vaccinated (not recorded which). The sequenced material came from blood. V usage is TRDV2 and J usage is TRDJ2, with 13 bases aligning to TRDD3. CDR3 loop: CACDTRFTVLGDTTPTLTAQLFF. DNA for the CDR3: TGTGCCTGTGACACCCGCTTTACCGTACTGGGGGATACGACTCCTACTTTGACAGCACAACTCTTCTTT.